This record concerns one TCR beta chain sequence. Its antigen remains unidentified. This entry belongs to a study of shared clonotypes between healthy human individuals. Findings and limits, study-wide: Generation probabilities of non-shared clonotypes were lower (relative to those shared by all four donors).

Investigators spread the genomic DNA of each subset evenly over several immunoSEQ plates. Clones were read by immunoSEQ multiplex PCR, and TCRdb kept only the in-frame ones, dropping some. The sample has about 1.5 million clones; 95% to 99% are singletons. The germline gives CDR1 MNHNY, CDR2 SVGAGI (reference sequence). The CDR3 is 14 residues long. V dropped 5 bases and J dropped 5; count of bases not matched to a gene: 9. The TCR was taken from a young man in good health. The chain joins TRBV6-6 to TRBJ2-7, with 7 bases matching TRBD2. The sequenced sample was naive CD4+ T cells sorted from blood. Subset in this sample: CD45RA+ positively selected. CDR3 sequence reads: CASSRSGGVNEQYF. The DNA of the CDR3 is TGTGCCAGCAGTCGGAGTGGGGGGGTAAACGAGCAGTACTTC.